In this sample, the clone carrying this TCR beta chain turned up many times. What it binds is not known. This specimen belongs to a study of T cell repertoires in cytomegalovirus infection. Background on the study: Public TCR beta signatures provided an indication of both CMV infection and a matching HLA type. Whole-study findings and limits: Ex vivo, HLA-C-restricted CMV-specific TCR beta clonotypes prevailed over the rest of the response. Totalled public TCR beta family frequency picked out people who carried CMV plus the relevant HLA.

CDR1 is SEHNR and CDR2 is FQNEAQ in the germline V gene (reference sequence). The CDR3 length is 16 residues. Trimming shortened V by 5 bases and J by 1 base, and 15 bases separated the two germline ends. TCRdb ran MiXCR on the reads and lists one entry per CDR3 protein. The table records roughly 500,000 distinct CDR3 sequences, more than 15% of them present only once. The sequence came from a human donor in good health (CMV status not recorded). Some clones in this sample may be carry-over from other donors' samples. The chain combines TRBV7-9 with TRBJ2-4; D is perhaps TRBD2 (6 bases). Sequencing was carried out using CD8+ T cells from PBMCs. CDR3: CASSPSGGAAKNIQYF. The CDR3 nucleotides are TGTGCCAGCAGCCCCTCCGGGGGTGCCGCCAAAAACATTCAGTACTTC.